The rows below give T cell receptor beta chains drawn from one sample of a study of early T cells in non-severe SARS-CoV-2 infection. Each CDR3 protein is one row after TCRdb ran MiXCR on the 5' RACE reads. Of tens of thousands of distinct CDR3 sequences in the sample, about 5% were seen once. The sample taken for sequencing was whole blood. The source is an adult who was a healthcare worker with PCR-confirmed SARS-CoV-2 infection or an uninfected control (not recorded which). Both conserved end residues are part of each CDR3. The D gene is left open where the match is weak. Clone size is given for some rows only: seen once, a few or many times, or a class if the clone is expanded.

CSVEDRERAKLFF	TGTAGCGTTGAGGACAGGGAAAGGGCAAAACTGTTTTTT	TRBV29-1	TRBJ1-4	.	TRBD1
CASRAQRGDEQYF	TGTGCCAGCAGGGCCCAACGGGGGGACGAGCAGTACTTC	TRBV2	TRBJ2-7	many	TRBD2
CASSLLREIQETQYF	TGTGCCAGCAGCTTACTGAGGGAAATCCAAGAGACCCAGTACTTC	TRBV11-1	TRBJ2-5	many	.
CSANAQVDQETQYF	TGCAGTGCTAACGCGCAGGTAGACCAAGAGACCCAGTACTTC	TRBV20-1	TRBJ2-5	many	.
CASSLVAGTAYEQYF	TGTGCCAGCAGCTTAGTAGCGGGCACAGCCTACGAGCAGTACTTC	TRBV7-6	TRBJ2-7	many	TRBD2
CSAQLSTGELFF	TGCAGTGCTCAACTTTCCACCGGGGAGCTGTTTTTT	TRBV20-1	TRBJ2-2	many	.
CSAAGGSMNTEAFF	TGCAGTGCCGCGGGGGGCTCCATGAACACTGAAGCTTTCTTT	TRBV20-1	TRBJ1-1	many	.
CATSTEIGALERNTIYF	TGTGCCACCAGCACCGAAATCGGGGCCTTGGAGAGAAACACCATATATTTT	TRBV15	TRBJ1-3	many	.
CSARDRGNSRGYEQYF	TGCAGTGCTAGAGATCGGGGAAATAGCAGGGGTTACGAGCAGTACTTC	TRBV20-1	TRBJ2-7	few	.
CASSPTPDGNGYTF	TGTGCCAGCTCACCCACCCCCGACGGGAATGGCTACACCTTC	TRBV18	TRBJ1-2	many	.
CAWSWGRLKGTEAFF	TGTGCCTGGAGCTGGGGGCGGCTTAAAGGCACTGAAGCTTTCTTT	TRBV30	TRBJ1-1	few	.
CSARDQVRDSDTQYF	TGCAGTGCTAGAGATCAAGTACGCGATTCAGATACGCAGTATTTT	TRBV20-1	TRBJ2-3	many	.
CAWSVHVAEAFF	TGTGCCTGGAGTGTACATGTGGCTGAAGCTTTCTTT	TRBV30	TRBJ1-1	many	.
CASSEMGRSRQGETQYF	TGTGCCAGCAGTGAAATGGGGCGATCGAGACAGGGGGAGACCCAGTACTTC	TRBV25-1	TRBJ2-5	many	TRBD1
CASSPGTSFLYEQYF	TGTGCCAGTAGTCCAGGGACAAGTTTTCTCTACGAGCAGTACTTC	TRBV19	TRBJ2-7	.	.
CATSDSRQGHYNEQFF	TGTGCCACCAGTGATTCAAGGCAGGGTCACTACAATGAGCAGTTCTTC	TRBV24-1	TRBJ2-1	many	.
CASSLDGVYGYTF	TGTGCCAGCAGCTTAGATGGAGTCTATGGCTACACCTTC	TRBV11-2	TRBJ1-2	many	.
CATSRNRGGFTEAFF	TGTGCCACCAGCAGAAACAGGGGAGGATTCACTGAAGCTTTCTTT	TRBV15	TRBJ1-1	many	TRBD1
CASSQGLGAGGSEQYF	TGCGCCAGCAGCCAAGGTCTCGGCGCGGGAGGAAGCGAGCAGTACTTC	TRBV4-1	TRBJ2-7	many	TRBD2
CASSPRREGDGTDTQYF	TGTGCCAGCAGCCCCAGGCGGGAGGGCGATGGCACAGATACGCAGTATTTT	TRBV2	TRBJ2-3	.	TRBD2
CASSSSPLRSGGAEGRNEQFF	TGTGCCAGCAGCTCTAGCCCCCTTCGTAGCGGGGGGGCCGAGGGTCGGAATGAGCAGTTCTTC	TRBV7-3	TRBJ2-1	many	TRBD2
CASSLKATGELFF	TGTGCCAGCAGTTTAAAAGCCACCGGGGAGCTGTTTTTT	TRBV12-3/TRBV12-4	TRBJ2-2	.	.
CASHPGSLASYEQYF	TGTGCCAGCCATCCTGGGAGCCTAGCCTCCTACGAGCAGTACTTC	TRBV6-5	TRBJ2-7	many	.
CASSPNPSGLTPRSYEQYF	TGCGCCAGCAGCCCGAACCCAAGCGGACTAACCCCCCGCTCCTACGAGCAGTACTTC	TRBV5-1	TRBJ2-7	many	.
CASRPPGGVNEKLFF	TGTGCCAGCAGACCGCCTGGGGGAGTTAATGAAAAACTGTTTTTT	TRBV7-9	TRBJ1-4	many	.
CAVSEGAGGYEQYF	TGTGCCGTCTCCGAAGGAGCGGGAGGCTACGAGCAGTACTTC	TRBV10-3	TRBJ2-7	many	TRBD2
CSVEDLVAGGLDTGELFF	TGCAGCGTTGAAGATCTTGTAGCGGGGGGGCTCGACACCGGGGAGCTGTTTTTT	TRBV29-1	TRBJ2-2	many	TRBD2
CASSSAGGSSYEQYF	TGTGCCAGCAGCTCAGCGGGGGGGAGCTCCTACGAGCAGTACTTC	TRBV7-2	TRBJ2-7	.	TRBD2
CAWSNQRETVGELFF	TGTGCCTGGAGTAACCAGCGGGAGACGGTCGGGGAGCTGTTTTTT	TRBV30	TRBJ2-2	many	TRBD2
CASSVGARNEQFF	TGTGCCAGCAGCGTAGGGGCTAGGAATGAGCAGTTCTTC	TRBV9	TRBJ2-1	many	.
CASSSTGQSYEQYF	TGCGCCAGCAGCTCAACAGGGCAGTCCTACGAGCAGTACTTC	TRBV5-1	TRBJ2-7	many	.
CSARVSTGGNEKLFF	TGCAGTGCTAGAGTATCGACAGGGGGAAATGAAAAACTGTTTTTT	TRBV20-1	TRBJ1-4	many	TRBD1
CASSGYRDRVGEQFF	TGTGCCAGCAGCGGCTATCGGGACAGGGTCGGTGAGCAGTTCTTC	TRBV7-8	TRBJ2-1	many	TRBD1
CASSLLPLGPYEQYF	TGTGCCAGCAGCCTACTCCCGTTGGGGCCCTACGAGCAGTACTTC	TRBV27	TRBJ2-7	many	.
CASSLSGETQYF	TGTGCCAGCAGCTTATCGGGGGAGACCCAGTACTTC	TRBV7-6	TRBJ2-5	many	.
CASTPGAGRQNTEAFF	TGCGCCAGCACCCCAGGGGCAGGTAGACAAAACACTGAAGCTTTCTTT	TRBV5-1	TRBJ1-1	many	.
CASSYYSEAFF	TGTGCCAGCAGTTATTATTCTGAAGCTTTCTTT	TRBV6-5	TRBJ1-1	many	.